This TCR beta chain was found in a study of blood T cell repertoires in COVID-19. Study overall: Sources were T cells, B-cell-depleted T cells, or PBMCs; the material itself was cDNA or gDNA.

Only in-frame clones appear in the TCRdb table, and some are missing; sequencing was by immunoSEQ multiplex PCR. The profile shows 100,000 or so clones, 84% of them singletons. The V gene's germline CDR1 is SGHTA and CDR2 FQGTGA. Trimming cost V 2 bases and J 2 bases; bases outside gene matches: 3. The CDR3 length is 15 residues. The sample taken for sequencing was peripheral blood. This TCR was sampled from a woman in her fifties or sixties with acute or convalescent COVID-19. The rearrangement links TRBV7-3 to TRBJ2-3, with 8 bases fitting TRBD1. CDR3 loop: CASSLGTGYTDTQYF. The CDR3 DNA reads as TGTGCCAGCAGCTTAGGGACAGGATACACAGATACGCAGTATTTT.